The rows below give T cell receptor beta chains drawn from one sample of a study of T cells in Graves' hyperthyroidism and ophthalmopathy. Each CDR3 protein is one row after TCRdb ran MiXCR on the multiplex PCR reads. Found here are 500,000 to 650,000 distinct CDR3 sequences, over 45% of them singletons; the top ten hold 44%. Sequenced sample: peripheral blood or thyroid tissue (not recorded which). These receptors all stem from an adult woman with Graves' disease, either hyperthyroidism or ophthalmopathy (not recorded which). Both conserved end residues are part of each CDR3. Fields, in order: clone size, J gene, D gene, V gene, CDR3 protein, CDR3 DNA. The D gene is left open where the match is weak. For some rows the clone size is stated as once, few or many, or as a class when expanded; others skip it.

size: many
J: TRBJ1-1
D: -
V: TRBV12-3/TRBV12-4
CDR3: CASSGVGAFF
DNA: TGTGCCAGCAGTGGCGTCGGAGCTTTCTTT

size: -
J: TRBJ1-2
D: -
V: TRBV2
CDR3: CASSDEGYGYTF
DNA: TGTGCCAGCAGTGATGAGGGGTATGGCTACACCTTC

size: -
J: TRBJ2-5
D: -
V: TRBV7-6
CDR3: CASSLELGLGQETQYF
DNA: TGTGCCAGCAGCTTAGAGCTAGGGCTAGGCCAAGAGACCCAGTACTTC

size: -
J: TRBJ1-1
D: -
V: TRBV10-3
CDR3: CAISETGKVTEAFF
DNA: TGTGCCATCAGTGAAACAGGGAAGGTCACTGAAGCTTTCTTT

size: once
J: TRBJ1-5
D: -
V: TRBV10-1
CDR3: CASSEGKNQPQHF
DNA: TGCGCCAGCAGTGAAGGGAAAAATCAGCCCCAGCATTTT

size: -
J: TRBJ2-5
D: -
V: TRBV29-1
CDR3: CSATPDLRETQYF
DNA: TGCAGTGCTACCCCCGACTTACGGGAGACCCAGTACTTC

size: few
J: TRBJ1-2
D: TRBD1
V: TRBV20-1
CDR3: CSASQPTGARYGYTF
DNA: TGCAGTGCTTCGCAACCGACAGGGGCCCGTTATGGCTACACCTTC

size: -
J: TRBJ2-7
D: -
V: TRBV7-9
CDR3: CASSHRDGNLYEQYF
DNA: TGTGCCAGCAGCCACCGGGACGGGAACCTCTACGAGCAGTACTTC

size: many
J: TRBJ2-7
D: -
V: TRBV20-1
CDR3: CSARELPGREQYF
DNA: TGCAGTGCCCGAGAATTGCCAGGGCGCGAGCAGTACTTC

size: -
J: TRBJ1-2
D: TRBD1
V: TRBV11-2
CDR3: CASRRLQGRLSGYTF
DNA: TGTGCCAGCAGACGATTACAGGGGCGCCTCAGCGGCTACACCTTC

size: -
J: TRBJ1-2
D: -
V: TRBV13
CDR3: CASSDPGVSRYGYTF
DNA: TGTGCCAGCAGTGACCCGGGAGTGTCTCGCTATGGCTACACCTTC

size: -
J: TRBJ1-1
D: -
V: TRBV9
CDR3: CASRIGGYTEAFF
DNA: TGTGCCAGCAGGATAGGGGGATACACTGAAGCTTTTTTT

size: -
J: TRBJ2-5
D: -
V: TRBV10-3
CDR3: CAISDVQETQYF
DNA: TGTGCCATCAGTGACGTCCAAGAGACCCAGTACTTC

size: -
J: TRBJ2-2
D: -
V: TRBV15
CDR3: CATSRNAGTGELFF
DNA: TGTGCCACCAGCAGAAACGCGGGCACCGGGGAGCTGTTTTTT